The clone carrying this T cell receptor (beta chain) was counted at least ten times. What it recognizes is unknown. This CDR3 has 14 residues. V lost 5 bases and J 10 bases, leaving 20 bases between the germline ends. The germline V gene has CDR1 SGHTA and CDR2 FQGNSA. These data belong to a study of T cells after yellow fever vaccination. TCRdb reprocessed the 5' RACE reads with MiXCR, giving one entry per CDR3 protein. The sample carries approximately 110,000 distinct CDR3 sequences, 6% to 8% recorded once. General study results and limits: Subsequent booster samples again held most clones from primary vaccination (roughly 96% CD4, approximately 86% CD8).

The TCR was taken from a man younger than 35 who received the YFV17D yellow fever vaccine. The material was CD4+ T cells sorted from PBMCs, obtained roughly 10 days after the first yellow fever vaccination. The chain is built from TRBV7-2 and TRBJ1-1; D call uncertain. This CDR3 is CASSPELGTMRAFF. CDR3 DNA sequence: TGTGCCAGCAGCCCAGAACTGGGAACGATGAGAGCTTTCTTT.